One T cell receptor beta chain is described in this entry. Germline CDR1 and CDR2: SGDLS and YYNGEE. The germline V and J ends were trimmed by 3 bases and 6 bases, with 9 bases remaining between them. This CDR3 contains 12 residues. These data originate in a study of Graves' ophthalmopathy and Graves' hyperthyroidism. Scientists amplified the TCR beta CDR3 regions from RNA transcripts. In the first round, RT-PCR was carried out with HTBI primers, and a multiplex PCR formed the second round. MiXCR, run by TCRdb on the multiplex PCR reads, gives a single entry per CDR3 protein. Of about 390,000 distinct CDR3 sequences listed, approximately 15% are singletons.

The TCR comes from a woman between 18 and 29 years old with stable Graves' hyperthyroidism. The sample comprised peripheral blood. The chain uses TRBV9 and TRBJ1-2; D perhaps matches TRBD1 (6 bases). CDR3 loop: CASSAGTHGYTF. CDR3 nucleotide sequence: TGTGCCAGCAGCGCTGGGACACATGGCTACACCTTC.